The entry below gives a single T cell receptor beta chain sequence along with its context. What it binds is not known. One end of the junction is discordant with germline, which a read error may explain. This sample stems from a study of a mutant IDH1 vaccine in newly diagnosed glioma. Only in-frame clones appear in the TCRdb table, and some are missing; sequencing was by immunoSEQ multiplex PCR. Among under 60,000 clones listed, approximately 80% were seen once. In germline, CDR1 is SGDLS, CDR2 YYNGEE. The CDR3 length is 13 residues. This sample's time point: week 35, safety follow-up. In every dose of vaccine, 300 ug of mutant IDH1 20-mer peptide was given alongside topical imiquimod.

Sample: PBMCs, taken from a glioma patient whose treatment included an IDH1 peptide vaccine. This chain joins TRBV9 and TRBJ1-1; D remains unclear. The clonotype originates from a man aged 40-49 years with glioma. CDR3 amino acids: CASSADQNAEAFF. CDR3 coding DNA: TGTGCCAGCAGCGCCGATCAGAACGCTGAAGCTTTCTTT.